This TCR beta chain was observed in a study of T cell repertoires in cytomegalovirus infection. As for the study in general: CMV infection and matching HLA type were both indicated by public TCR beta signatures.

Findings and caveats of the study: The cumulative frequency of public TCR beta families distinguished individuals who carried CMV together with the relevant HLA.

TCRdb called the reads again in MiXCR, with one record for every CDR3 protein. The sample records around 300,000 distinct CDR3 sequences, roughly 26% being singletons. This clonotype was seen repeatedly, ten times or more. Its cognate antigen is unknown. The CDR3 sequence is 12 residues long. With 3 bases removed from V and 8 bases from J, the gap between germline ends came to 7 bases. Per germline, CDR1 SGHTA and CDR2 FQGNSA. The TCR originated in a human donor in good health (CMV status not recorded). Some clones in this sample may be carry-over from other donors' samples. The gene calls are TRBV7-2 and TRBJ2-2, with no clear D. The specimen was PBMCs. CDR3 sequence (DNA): TGTGCCAGCAGCTTTGAATTTGGGGAGCTGTTTTTT. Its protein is CASSFEFGELFF.